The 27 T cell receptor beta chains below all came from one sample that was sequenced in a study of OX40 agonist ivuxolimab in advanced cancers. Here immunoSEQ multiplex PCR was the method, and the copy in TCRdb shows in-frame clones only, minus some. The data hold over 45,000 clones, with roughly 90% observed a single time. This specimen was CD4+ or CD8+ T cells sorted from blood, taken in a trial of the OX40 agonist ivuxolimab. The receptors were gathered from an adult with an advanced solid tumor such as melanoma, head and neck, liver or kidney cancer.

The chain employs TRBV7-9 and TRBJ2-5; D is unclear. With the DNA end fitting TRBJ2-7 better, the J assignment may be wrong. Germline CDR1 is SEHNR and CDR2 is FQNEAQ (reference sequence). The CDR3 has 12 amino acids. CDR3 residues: CASSYGSGEQYF. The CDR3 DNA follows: TGTGCCAGCAGCTACGGTTCAGGCGAGCAGTACTTC.

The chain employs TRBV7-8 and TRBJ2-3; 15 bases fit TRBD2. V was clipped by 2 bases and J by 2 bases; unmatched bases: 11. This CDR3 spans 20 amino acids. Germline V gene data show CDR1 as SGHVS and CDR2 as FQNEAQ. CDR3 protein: CASSLPRGLAGGMFTDTQYF. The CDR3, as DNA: TGTGCCAGCAGCTTACCCCGAGGACTAGCGGGAGGGATGTTCACAGATACGCAGTATTTT. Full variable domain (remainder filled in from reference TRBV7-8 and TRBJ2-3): GAGVSQSPRYKVAKRGQDVALRCDPISGHVSLFWYQQALGQGPEFLTYFQNEAQLDKSGLPSDRFFAERPEGSVSTLKIQRTQQEDSAVYLCASSLPRGLAGGMFTDTQYFGPGTRLTVL.

The CDR3 here is CASSFAQGDRWDEQFF. The DNA of the CDR3 is TGTGCCAGCAGTTTCGCACAGGGGGATAGGTGGGATGAGCAGTTCTTC. This chain joins TRBV28 and TRBJ2-1, with 8 bases that match TRBD1. Germline CDR1 is MDHEN and CDR2 is SYDVKM. The CDR3 sequence is 16 residues long. The V gene end was trimmed by 3 bases and the J gene end by 8 bases; junction bases not matched to a gene: 12.

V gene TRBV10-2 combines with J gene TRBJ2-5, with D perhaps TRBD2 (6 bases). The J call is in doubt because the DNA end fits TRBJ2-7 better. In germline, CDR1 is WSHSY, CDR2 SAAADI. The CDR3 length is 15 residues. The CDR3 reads CASSDTTRSSYEQYF. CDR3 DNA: TGCGCCAGCAGTGATACGACTAGGAGCTCCTACGAGCAGTACTTC.

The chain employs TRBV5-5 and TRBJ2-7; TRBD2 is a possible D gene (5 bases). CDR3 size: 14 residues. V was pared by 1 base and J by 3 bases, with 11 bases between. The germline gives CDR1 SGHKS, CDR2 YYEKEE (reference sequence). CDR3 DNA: TGTGCCAGCAGCTTGAGGACGGGAAACTACGAGCAGTACTTC. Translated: CASSLRTGNYEQYF.

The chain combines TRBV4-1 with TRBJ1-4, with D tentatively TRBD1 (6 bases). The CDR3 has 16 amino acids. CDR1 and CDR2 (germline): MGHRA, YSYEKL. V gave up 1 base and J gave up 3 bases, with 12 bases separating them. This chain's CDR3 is CASSQGARGSNEKLFF. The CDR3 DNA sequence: TGCGCCAGCAGCCAAGGGGCGAGGGGGTCTAATGAAAAACTGTTTTTT.

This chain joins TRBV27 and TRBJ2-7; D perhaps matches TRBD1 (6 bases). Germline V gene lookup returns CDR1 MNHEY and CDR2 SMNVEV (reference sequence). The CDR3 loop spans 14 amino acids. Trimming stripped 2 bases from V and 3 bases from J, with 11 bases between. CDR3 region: CASSLGRGSYEQYF. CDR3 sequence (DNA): TGTGCCAGCAGTTTAGGCAGGGGAAGCTACGAGCAGTACTTC.

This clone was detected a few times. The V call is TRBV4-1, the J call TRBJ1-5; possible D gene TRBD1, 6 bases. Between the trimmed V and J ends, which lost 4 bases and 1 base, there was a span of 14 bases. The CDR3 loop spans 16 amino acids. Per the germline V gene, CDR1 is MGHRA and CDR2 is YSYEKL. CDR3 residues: CASSPRLDSSNQPQHF. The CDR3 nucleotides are TGCGCCAGCAGCCCCCGGCTGGACAGCAGCAATCAGCCCCAGCATTTT.

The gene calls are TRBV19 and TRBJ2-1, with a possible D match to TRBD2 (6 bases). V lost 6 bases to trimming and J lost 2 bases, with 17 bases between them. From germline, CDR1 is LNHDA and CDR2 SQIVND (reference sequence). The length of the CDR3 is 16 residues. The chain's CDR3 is CASSVRQGGAYNEQFF. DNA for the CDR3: TGTGCCAGTAGCGTCAGGCAAGGCGGGGCCTACAATGAGCAGTTCTTC.

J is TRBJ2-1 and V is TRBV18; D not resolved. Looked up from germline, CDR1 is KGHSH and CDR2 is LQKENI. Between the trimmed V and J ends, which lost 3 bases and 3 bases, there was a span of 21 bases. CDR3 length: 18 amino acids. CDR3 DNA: TGTGCCAGCTCACCCGAGAAGGGTGGGTTCGCTAACTACAATGAGCAGTTCTTC. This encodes CASSPEKGGFANYNEQFF.

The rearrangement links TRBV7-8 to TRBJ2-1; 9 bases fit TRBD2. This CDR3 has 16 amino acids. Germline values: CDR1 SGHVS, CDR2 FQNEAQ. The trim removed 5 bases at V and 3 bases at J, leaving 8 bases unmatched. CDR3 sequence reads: CASSPGTSGYYNEQFF. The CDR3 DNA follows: TGTGCCAGCAGCCCAGGCACTAGCGGGTACTACAATGAGCAGTTCTTC.

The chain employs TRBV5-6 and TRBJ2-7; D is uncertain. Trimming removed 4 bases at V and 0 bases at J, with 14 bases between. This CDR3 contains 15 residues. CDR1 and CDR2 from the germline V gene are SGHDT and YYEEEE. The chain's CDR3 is CASSLLRQFSYEQYF. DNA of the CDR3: TGTGCCAGCAGCCTGCTACGGCAGTTCTCCTACGAGCAGTACTTC.

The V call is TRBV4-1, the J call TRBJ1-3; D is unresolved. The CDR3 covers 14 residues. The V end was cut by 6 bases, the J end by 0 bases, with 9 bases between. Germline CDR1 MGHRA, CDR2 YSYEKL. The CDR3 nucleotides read TGCGCCAGCAGTCAGACCTTCTCTGGAAACACCATATATTTT. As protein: CASSQTFSGNTIYF.

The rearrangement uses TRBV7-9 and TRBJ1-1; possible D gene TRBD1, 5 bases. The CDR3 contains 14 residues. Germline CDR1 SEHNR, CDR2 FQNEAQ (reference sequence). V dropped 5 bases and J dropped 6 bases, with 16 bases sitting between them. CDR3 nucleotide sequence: TGTGCCAGCAGCGAGGGGTGGGGTGACTCTGAAGCTTTCTTT. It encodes CASSEGWGDSEAFF.

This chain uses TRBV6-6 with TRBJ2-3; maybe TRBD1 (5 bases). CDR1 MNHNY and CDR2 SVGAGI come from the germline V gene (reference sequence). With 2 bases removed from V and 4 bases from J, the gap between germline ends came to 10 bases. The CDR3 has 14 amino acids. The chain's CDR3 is CASSYGALADTQYF. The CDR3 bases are TGTGCCAGCAGTTACGGGGCCCTAGCAGATACGCAGTATTTT.

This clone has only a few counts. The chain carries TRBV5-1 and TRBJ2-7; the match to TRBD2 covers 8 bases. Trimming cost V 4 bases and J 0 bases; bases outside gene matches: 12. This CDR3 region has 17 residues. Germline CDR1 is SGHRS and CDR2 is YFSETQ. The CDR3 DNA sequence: TGCGCCAGCAGCGGCCCGGGCGCAGCGGGGGCCTCCTACGAGCAGTACTTC. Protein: CASSGPGAAGASYEQYF.

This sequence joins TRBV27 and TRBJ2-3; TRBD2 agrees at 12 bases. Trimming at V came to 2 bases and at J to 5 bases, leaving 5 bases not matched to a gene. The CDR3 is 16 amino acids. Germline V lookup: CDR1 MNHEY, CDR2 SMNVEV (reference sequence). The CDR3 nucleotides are TGTGCCAGCAGTTTACTAGCGGGAGGGCCAGTAGATACGCAGTATTTT. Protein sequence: CASSLLAGGPVDTQYF.

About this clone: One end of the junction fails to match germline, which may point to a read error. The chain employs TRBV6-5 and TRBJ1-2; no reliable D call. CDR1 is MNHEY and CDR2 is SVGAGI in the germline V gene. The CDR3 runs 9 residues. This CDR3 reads CASCYGYTF. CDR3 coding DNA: TGTGCCAGCTGTTATGGCTACACCTTC.

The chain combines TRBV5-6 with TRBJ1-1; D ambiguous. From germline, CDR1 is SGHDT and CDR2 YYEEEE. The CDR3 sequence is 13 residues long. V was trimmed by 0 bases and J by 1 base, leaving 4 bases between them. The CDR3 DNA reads TGTGCCAGCAGCTTGGCAGGGAACACTGAAGCTTTCTTT. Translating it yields CASSLAGNTEAFF.

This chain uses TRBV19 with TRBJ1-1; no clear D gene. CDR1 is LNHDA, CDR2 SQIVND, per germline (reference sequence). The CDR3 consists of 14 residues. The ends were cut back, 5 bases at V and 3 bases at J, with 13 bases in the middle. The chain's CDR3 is CASSLSFYDTEAFF. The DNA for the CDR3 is TGTGCCAGTAGTCTTTCGTTTTACGACACTGAAGCTTTCTTT.

This CDR3 reads CASSSRISGGADNTDTQYF. The CDR3, as DNA: TGTGCCAGCAGTTCGAGAATTAGCGGGGGGGCAGATAACACAGATACGCAGTATTTT. The chain links TRBV27 to TRBJ2-3; 11 nucleotides agree with TRBD2. The CDR3 totals 19 residues. The trim removed 4 bases at V and 2 bases at J, leaving 14 bases unmatched. Germline loops: CDR1 MNHEY, CDR2 SMNVEV (reference sequence).

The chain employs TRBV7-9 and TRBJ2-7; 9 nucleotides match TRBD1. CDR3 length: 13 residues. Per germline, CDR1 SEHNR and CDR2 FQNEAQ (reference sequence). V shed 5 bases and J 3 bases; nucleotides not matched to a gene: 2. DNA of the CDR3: TGTGCCAGCAGCGGGGGACAGGGCTACGAGCAGTACTTC. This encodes CASSGGQGYEQYF.

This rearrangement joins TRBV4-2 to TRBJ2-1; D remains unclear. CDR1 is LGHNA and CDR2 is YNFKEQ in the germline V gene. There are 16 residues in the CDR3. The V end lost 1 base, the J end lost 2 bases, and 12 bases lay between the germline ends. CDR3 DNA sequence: TGTGCCAGCAGCCAAGGTGCTTCCTACCCCTACAATGAGCAGTTCTTC. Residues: CASSQGASYPYNEQFF.

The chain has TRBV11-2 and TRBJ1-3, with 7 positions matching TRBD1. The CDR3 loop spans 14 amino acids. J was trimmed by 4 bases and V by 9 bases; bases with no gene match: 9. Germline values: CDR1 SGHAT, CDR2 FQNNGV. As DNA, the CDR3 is TGTGCCAGTGCGGCGACAGGGTCAGGAAACACCATATATTTT. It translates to CASAATGSGNTIYF.

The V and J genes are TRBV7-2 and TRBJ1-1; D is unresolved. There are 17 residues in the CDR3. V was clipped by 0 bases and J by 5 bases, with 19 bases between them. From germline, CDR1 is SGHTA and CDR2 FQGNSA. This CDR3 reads CASSLAGWWEGETEAFF. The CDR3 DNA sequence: TGTGCCAGCAGCTTAGCCGGGTGGTGGGAAGGAGAAACTGAAGCTTTCTTT.

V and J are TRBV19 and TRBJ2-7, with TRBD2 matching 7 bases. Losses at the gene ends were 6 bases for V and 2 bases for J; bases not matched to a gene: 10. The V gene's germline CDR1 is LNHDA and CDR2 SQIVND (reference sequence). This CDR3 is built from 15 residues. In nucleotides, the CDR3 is TGTGCCAGTAGCGCCCGAGCTAGCGGAGCCTACGAGCAGTACTTC. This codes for CASSARASGAYEQYF.

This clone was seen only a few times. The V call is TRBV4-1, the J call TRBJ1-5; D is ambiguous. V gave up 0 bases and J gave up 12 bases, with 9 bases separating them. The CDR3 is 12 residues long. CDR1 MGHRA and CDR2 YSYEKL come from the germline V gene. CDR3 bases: TGCGCCAGCAGCCAAGAGGGTAATCTCCAGCATTTT. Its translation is CASSQEGNLQHF.